This is a list of T cell receptor beta chains from one sample in a study of persistence of HIV-infected CD4 T cells. The antigens for these receptors are not known. The repertoire was sequenced with immunoSEQ multiplex PCR; TCRdb's copy has only in-frame clones and lacks some. This table has about 40,000 clones, approximately 80% appearing once. The sequencing used CD4+ T cells sorted from PBMCs after approximately 19-hour stimulation, collected from a patient who received antiretroviral therapy. The receptors shown here come from an adult man with HIV who was CMV-seropositive. Each CDR3 is given with its conserved first and last residue. The D gene is left open where the match is weak. Clone size appears in some rows only: once, few, many, or a class for an expanded clone.

CASSRSSGGGYEQYF | TGTGCCAGCAGCCGGTCTAGCGGGGGCGGTTACGAGCAGTACTTC | TRBJ2-7 | . | TRBD2 | TRBV3-1/TRBV3-2
CASSSNRANYGYTF | TGTGCCAGCAGTTCCAACAGGGCAAACTATGGCTACACCTTC | TRBJ1-2 | few | . | TRBV6-6
CASAQSDAVGNTIYF | TGTGCCAGCGCCCAATCGGACGCTGTTGGAAACACCATATATTTT | TRBJ1-3 | . | . | TRBV6-1
CASSWQWRGTYEQYF | TGTGCCAGCAGTTGGCAGTGGCGGGGCACCTACGAGCAGTACTTC | TRBJ2-7 | . | . | TRBV5-6
CASSRGTGVIGGGEQYF | TGTGCCAGCAGTCGAGGGACAGGGGTCATCGGAGGAGGCGAGCAGTACTTC | TRBJ2-7 | . | TRBD1 | TRBV6-6
CASTPQRGSTGELFF | TGTGCCAGCACCCCCCAGCGGGGCAGCACCGGGGAGCTGTTTTTT | TRBJ2-2 | . | TRBD2 | TRBV6-5
CASSFRGYEAFF | TGTGCCAGCAGCTTCAGGGGTTATGAAGCTTTCTTT | TRBJ1-1 | . | . | TRBV11-2
CASSLTVLSHEQYF | TGTGCCAGCAGCTTAACAGTTCTATCCCACGAGCAGTACTTC | TRBJ2-7 | . | . | TRBV7-8
CASSLGQGNEQFF | TGTGCCAGCAGTTTAGGGCAGGGCAATGAGCAGTTCTTC | TRBJ2-1 | few | . | TRBV12-3/TRBV12-4
CASSPAPTLATDTQYF | TGTGCCAGCAGCCCCGCCCCCACCCTGGCCACAGATACGCAGTATTTT | TRBJ2-3 | . | . | TRBV2
CASSWYSNQPQHF | TGCGCCAGCAGCTGGTATAGCAATCAGCCCCAGCATTTT | TRBJ1-5 | . | . | TRBV10-2
CASSLVDSSYNEQFF | TGTGCCAGCAGTTTAGTCGACAGCTCCTACAATGAGCAGTTCTTC | TRBJ2-1 | many | . | TRBV27
CASSPGQVYNEQFF | TGTGCCAGCAGTCCGGGACAGGTTTACAATGAGCAGTTCTTC | TRBJ2-1 | . | TRBD1 | TRBV6-5
CASSRGQEGGYTF | TGTGCCAGTAGTAGGGGGCAGGAGGGCGGCTACACCTTC | TRBJ1-2 | few | . | TRBV19
CASTGNTEAFF | TGTGCCAGCACGGGGAACACTGAAGCTTTCTTT | TRBJ1-1 | . | . | TRBV2
CATSRDSSGNTIYF | TGTGCCACCAGCAGGGACAGCTCTGGAAACACCATATATTTT | TRBJ1-3 | . | . | TRBV15
CASSLSTDTQYF | TGTGCCAGCAGCTTAAGCACAGATACGCAGTATTTT | TRBJ2-3 | . | . | TRBV5-5
CASTVGGGASGNTIYF | TGCGCCAGCACCGTGGGGGGGGGCGCCTCCGGAAACACCATATATTTT | TRBJ1-3 | . | . | TRBV5-1
CASRGQETQYF | TGTGCCAGTCGGGGTCAAGAGACCCAGTACTTC | TRBJ2-5 | once | . | TRBV6-5
CASSNRQARGTEAFF | TGCGCCAGCAGCAATAGACAGGCCCGGGGCACTGAAGCTTTCTTT | TRBJ1-1 | once | . | TRBV5-1
CASSLGGRGRGDEQFF | TGTGCCAGCAGCTTAGGTGGCAGGGGACGAGGGGATGAGCAGTTCTTC | TRBJ2-1 | . | . | TRBV7-3
CASTGDRGYEQYF | TGCGCCAGCACCGGGGACAGAGGCTACGAGCAGTACTTC | TRBJ2-7 | . | TRBD1 | TRBV5-1
CASSFDSGTGGGYTF | TGTGCCAGCAGCTTCGATTCCGGGACAGGGGGTGGCTACACCTTC | TRBJ1-2 | . | TRBD1 | TRBV7-9
CASSEAGRNTEAFF | TGTGCCAGCAGTGAAGCGGGTAGGAACACTGAAGCTTTCTTT | TRBJ1-1 | . | . | TRBV6-1
CASRSGQVNNQPQHF | TGTGCCAGCAGGTCTGGACAGGTCAATAATCAGCCCCAGCATTTT | TRBJ1-5 | . | TRBD1 | TRBV2
CASSPGDRPTYEQYF | TGTGCCAGCTCACCCGGGGACAGGCCAACCTACGAGCAGTACTTC | TRBJ2-7 | once | TRBD1 | TRBV18
CASRSRGALEGYGYTF | TGTGCCAGTAGAAGCCGGGGGGCCCTGGAGGGCTATGGCTACACCTTC | TRBJ1-2 | . | . | TRBV19
CASSQDRSSRSGANVLTF | TGTGCCAGCAGCCAAGATCGGAGCTCAAGGTCTGGGGCCAACGTCCTGACTTTC | TRBJ2-6 | . | . | TRBV14
CASSQGSGRLEETQYF | TGTGCCAGCAGCCAAGGGAGCGGGAGGTTGGAAGAGACCCAGTACTTC | TRBJ2-5 | . | TRBD2 | TRBV4-2
CASTAGHTDTQYF | TGTGCCAGCACAGCGGGGCACACAGATACGCAGTATTTT | TRBJ2-3 | once | TRBD2 | TRBV11-3
CASNERRNTEAFF | TGTGCCAGCAACGAGCGCCGGAACACTGAAGCTTTCTTT | TRBJ1-1 | once | . | TRBV12-3/TRBV12-4
CSVVTGNGNQPQHF | TGCAGCGTTGTGACCGGTAATGGAAATCAGCCCCAGCATTTT | TRBJ1-5 | . | . | TRBV29-1
CASSTVGGYTF | TGTGCCAGCAGTACGGTAGGAGGCTACACCTTC | TRBJ1-2 | . | . | TRBV28
CASSLSWGARGYEQYF | TGTGCCAGCAGTTTATCGTGGGGGGCTCGAGGCTACGAGCAGTACTTC | TRBJ2-7 | . | . | TRBV27
CASSFSLHTGELFF | TGTGCCAGCAGCTTTAGCTTGCACACCGGGGAGCTGTTTTTT | TRBJ2-2 | . | . | TRBV14
CASKRTGTSSGNTIYF | TGTGCCAGCAAAAGGACAGGGACCAGCTCTGGAAACACCATATATTTT | TRBJ1-3 | . | TRBD1 | TRBV27